The subject of this entry is one TCR beta chain. The germline V gene has CDR1 KGHDR and CDR2 SFDVKD. The ends lost 4 bases at V and 6 bases at J; junction bases unmatched: 7. CDR3 size: 15 residues. Scientists amplified the TCR beta CDR3 regions from RNA transcripts. The first-round RT-PCR employed HTBI primers together with the Qiagen OneStep RT-PCR kit. A multiplex PCR was then performed as the second round. In TCRdb, the multiplex PCR reads were re-called with MiXCR into one record per CDR3 protein. The sample yields roughly 170,000 distinct CDR3 sequences, under 45% seen once. These data originate in a study of Graves' ophthalmopathy and Graves' hyperthyroidism.

This clonotype was sampled from a man aged 30-40 years with Graves' ophthalmopathy. The chain employs TRBV24-1 and TRBJ1-5, with 8 bases fitting TRBD1. The specimen was peripheral blood. The CDR3 DNA reads TGTGCCACCAGTGAACGGACAGGGATGGGTCAGCCCCAGCATTTT. Protein sequence: CATSERTGMGQPQHF.